This T cell receptor beta chain originates from a study of Ad26.COV2.S vaccination and SARS-CoV-2 variants. Study details: Into the muscle, Ad26.COV2.S was dosed once or twice, 56 days apart.

J was trimmed by 5 bases and V by 0 bases; bases with no gene match: 16. The CDR3 is 20 amino acids. Per germline, CDR1 SGHNT and CDR2 YYREEE (reference sequence). Here immunoSEQ multiplex PCR was the method, and the copy in TCRdb shows in-frame clones only, minus some. The table has 200,000 to 300,000 clones, around nine tenths seen once. The treatment was: 19 received Ad26.COV2.S at low or high dose, single or two shots; 5 received placebo; per-sample allocation not given. Repertoires come from day 63 after the first vaccine or placebo injection. Whoever gave the sample was an adult aged 18-55 years in Boston. Built on an Ad26 vector, the vaccine expressed Wuhan-strain SARS-CoV-2 spike. A word on this clone: What it binds is unknown.

General observations from the study: Measurement of non-spike TCR breadth gave similar results in vaccine and placebo recipients.

V usage is TRBV5-4 and J usage is TRBJ2-2, with 10 bases aligning to TRBD2. The source of this sequence is a person between 18 and 60 years old who received the Ad26.COV2.S COVID-19 vaccine or a placebo. Sample: peripheral blood, taken in a trial of Ad26.COV2.S vaccine versus placebo. In nucleotides, the CDR3 is TGTGCCAGCAGCTTGGCCCGCTTGTTAAGCGGGGGGGCCGGAACCGGGGAGCTGTTTTTT. It codes for CASSLARLLSGGAGTGELFF.